This T cell receptor beta chain originates from a study of control samples from healthy donors and cancer patients. Assay used: immunoSEQ multiplex PCR; TCRdb lists only in-frame clones, some missing. The table has 150,000 or so clones, 80% to 95% seen once. In germline, CDR1 is MNHEY, CDR2 SVGAGI. The CDR3 runs 15 residues. V was trimmed by 5 bases and J by 4 bases, leaving 17 bases between them. The clonotype comes from a man in his late teens or twenties in good health. The specimen sequenced was blood. V gene TRBV6-5 combines with J gene TRBJ1-2; maybe TRBD1 (5 bases). This chain's CDR3 is CASSHPKGLSYGYTF. Here the CDR3 DNA reads TGTGCCAGCAGTCATCCCAAGGGGCTTAGCTATGGCTACACCTTC.